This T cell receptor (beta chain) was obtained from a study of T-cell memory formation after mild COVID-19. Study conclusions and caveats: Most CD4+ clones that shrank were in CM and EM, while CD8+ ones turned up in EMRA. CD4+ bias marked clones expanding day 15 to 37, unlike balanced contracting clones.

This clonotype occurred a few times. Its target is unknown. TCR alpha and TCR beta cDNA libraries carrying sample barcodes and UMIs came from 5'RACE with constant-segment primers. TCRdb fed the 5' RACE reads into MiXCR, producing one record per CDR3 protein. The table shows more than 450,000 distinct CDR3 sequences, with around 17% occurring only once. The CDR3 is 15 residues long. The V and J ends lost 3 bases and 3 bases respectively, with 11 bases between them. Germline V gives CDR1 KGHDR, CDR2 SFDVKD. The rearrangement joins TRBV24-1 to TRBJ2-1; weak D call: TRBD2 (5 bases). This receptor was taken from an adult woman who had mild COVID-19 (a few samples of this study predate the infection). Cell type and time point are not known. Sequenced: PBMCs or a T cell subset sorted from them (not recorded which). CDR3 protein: CATSDPDYYYNEQFF. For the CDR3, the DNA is TGTGCCACCAGTGATCCCGACTACTACTACAATGAGCAGTTCTTC.